This T cell receptor beta chain comes out of a study of blood T cell repertoires in COVID-19. Study information: From the United States, Italy and Spain came samples of acute and convalescent COVID-19. PBMCs, B-cell-depleted T cells, or T cells were the source of the cDNA or gDNA that made up the material.

In the source study's methods: Amplification with reference gene primers provided the estimates of nucleated cell counts. Assay: immunoSEQ multiplex PCR; the TCRdb copy retains only in-frame clones and omits some. That table is the source of V, J and clone size, and D and trimming were worked out from the DNA. The sample carries roughly 190,000 clones, approximately 91% recorded once. Trimming at V came to 6 bases and at J to 3 bases, leaving 7 bases not matched to a gene. Germline CDR1 is WSHSY and CDR2 is SAAADI. The CDR3 loop spans 15 amino acids. This receptor was identified in a man aged 25-45 years with acute or convalescent COVID-19. V and J are TRBV10-2 and TRBJ2-1; TRBD1 aligns across 8 bases. The sequencing input was peripheral blood. The CDR3 sequence is CASRGAGGNYNEQFF. For the CDR3, the DNA is TGCGCCAGCAGGGGGGCAGGGGGCAACTACAATGAGCAGTTCTTC.